This T cell receptor beta chain was identified in a study of spatial heterogeneity in lung cancer. A distinct unique molecular identifier was carried by each TCR cDNA molecule. TCRdb itself ran the 5' RACE reads through MiXCR, one entry per CDR3 protein. The table has 72,000 or so distinct CDR3 sequences, around 8.9% seen once. The table lists this clonotype with a few counts. Time point in this sample: blood at routine non-recurrence follow-up after resection. The sample was PBMCs, taken at follow-up. The source of this sequence is a female donor with early-stage non-small cell lung cancer.

As DNA, the CDR3 is TGTGCCATCAGTGAGGGGGACAGGGCAAACCAGCCCCAGCATTTT. This translates into CAISEGDRANQPQHF. V is TRBV10-3 and J is TRBJ1-5; 9 bases are a match to TRBD1. CDR1 and CDR2 (germline): ENHRY, SYGVKD. The J segment lost 7 bases and the V segment lost 2 bases, leaving 6 bases of the junction unmatched. The CDR3 length is 15 residues.